The 17 T cell receptor beta chains below all came from one sample that was sequenced in a study of cytomegalovirus exposure and HLA in healthy donors. The PCR used 60 Vbeta and 13 Jbeta primers. The table came from immunoSEQ multiplex PCR; TCRdb's copy has only in-frame clones and leaves some out. Among 90,000 to 150,000 clones listed, roughly four fifths were seen once. The sequenced sample was PBMCs. Receptor source: a man between 50 and 59 years old in good health and CMV-seropositive.

The V call is TRBV28, the J call TRBJ2-1; TRBD2 aligns across 12 bases. The V segment lost 11 bases and the J segment 4 bases; nucleotides outside the gene matches: 6. Germline CDR1 is MDHEN and CDR2 is SYDVKM. This CDR3 region has 14 residues. The CDR3 coding sequence is TGTGCCGCGCGGACTAGCGGGACGTACAATGAGCAGTTCTTC. Protein product: CAARTSGTYNEQFF.

This chain connects TRBV6-6 to TRBJ2-7; tentative D call: TRBD1 (5 bases). CDR3 size: 14 residues. Trimming left V 9 bases short and J 5 bases short, with 20 bases between. Germline loops: CDR1 MNHNY, CDR2 SVGAGI (reference sequence). DNA of the CDR3: TGTGCCAGTAGATCTCTGGGGCTGGGCCACGAGCAGTACTTC. It translates to CASRSLGLGHEQYF.

The genes are TRBV7-2 and TRBJ2-5; 7 positions agree with TRBD2. This CDR3 spans 16 amino acids. Trimming took 4 bases from V and 1 from J; bases not matched to a gene: 9. CDR1 is SGHTA, CDR2 FQGNSA, per germline. The CDR3: CASSSQRGRLQETQYF. The CDR3 region has the DNA TGTGCCAGCAGCTCCCAGCGGGGACGTCTCCAAGAGACCCAGTACTTC.

This clone was seen a few times. Different DNA sequences within this sample yield the same CDR3. V is TRBV7-9 and J is TRBJ1-4, with TRBD1 matching 9 bases. The CDR3 extends over 16 amino acids. V was clipped by 1 base and J by 0 bases; unmatched bases: 0. Germline CDR1 reads SEHNR; CDR2 reads FQNEAQ (reference sequence). CDR3 protein: CASSLGQGATNEKLFF. CDR3 DNA: TGTGCCAGCAGCTTAGGACAGGGGGCAACTAATGAAAAACTGTTTTTT.

V usage is TRBV6-1 and J usage is TRBJ1-1; no reliable D call. The CDR3 contains 14 residues. Germline-derived CDR1 and CDR2 are MNHNS and SASEGT. The V gene lost 1 base and the J gene lost 4 bases, with 10 bases spanning the gap. The CDR3 loop reads CASSEGTDGTEAFF. The CDR3 nucleotides read TGTGCCAGCAGTGAAGGAACAGACGGCACTGAAGCTTTCTTT.

This chain uses TRBV7-2 with TRBJ2-3; TRBD2 might be the D (6 bases). Germline CDR1 reads SGHTA; CDR2 reads FQGNSA. This CDR3 has 15 amino acids. The V and J ends lost 5 bases and 5 bases respectively, with 17 bases between them. CDR3: CASSAGRQEGDTQYF. In DNA form, the CDR3 reads TGTGCCAGCAGCGCCGGGCGGCAGGAGGGAGATACGCAGTATTTT.

This chain links TRBV28 with TRBJ2-5; D possibly corresponds to TRBD2 (6 bases). CDR1 and CDR2 from the germline V gene are MDHEN and SYDVKM. V lost 10 bases and J 7 bases, leaving 16 bases between the germline ends. The CDR3 contains 12 residues. CDR3 nucleotide sequence: TGTGCCACCCTGGGACTGGCCAGGACCCAGTACTTC. Residues: CATLGLARTQYF.

The genes are TRBV2 and TRBJ2-5; possible D gene TRBD1, 6 bases. From germline, CDR1 is SNHLY and CDR2 FYNNEI. V was pared by 9 bases and J by 2 bases, with 16 bases between. The CDR3 sequence is 14 residues long. CDR3 coding DNA: TGTGCCAGTCTAACAGGGCCCGGACAAGAGACCCAGTACTTC. The encoded protein is CASLTGPGQETQYF.

The chain combines TRBV18 with TRBJ1-6, with 7 bases lining up with TRBD1. The germline V gene has CDR1 KGHSH and CDR2 LQKENI. V lost 6 bases, J lost 8 bases, and 7 bases stayed unmatched. The CDR3 loop spans 14 amino acids. The CDR3, as DNA: TGTGCCAGCTCCCCGGGACAGAGGGATTCACCCCTCCACTTT. Its translation: CASSPGQRDSPLHF.

The CDR3, as DNA: TGTGCCAGCAGCTCAAGGGCAGGGGGGAACACTGAAGCTTTCTTT. Translation: CASSSRAGGNTEAFF. The chain carries TRBV7-9 and TRBJ1-1; 7 bases line up with TRBD1. V was pared by 4 bases and J by 1 base, with 6 bases of the junction left unmatched. This CDR3 is 15 amino acids long. The germline V gene encodes CDR1 SEHNR and CDR2 FQNEAQ (reference sequence). The whole variable domain, remainder taken from reference TRBV7-9 and TRBJ1-1, is DTGVSQNPRHKITKRGQNVTFRCDPISEHNRLYWYRQTLGQGPEFLTYFQNEAQLEKSRLLSDRFSAERPKGSFSTLEIQRTEQGDSAMYLCASSSRAGGNTEAFFGQGTRLTVV.

The CDR3 DNA is TGTGCCAGCAGTTCATATAGCGGGAGGGCTGCCAATGAGCAGTTCTTC. Amino acids: CASSSYSGRAANEQFF. This chain links TRBV28 with TRBJ2-1, with 11 bases matching TRBD2. V shed 4 bases, J shed 6 bases, and the junction held 8 bases outside the gene matches. The CDR3 contains 16 residues. Germline V gene sequence: CDR1 MDHEN, CDR2 SYDVKM.

The chain employs TRBV19 and TRBJ2-7, with TRBD1 matching 7 bases. The V and J ends lost 4 bases and 3 bases, in that order; junction bases with no gene match: 3. Germline CDR1 LNHDA, CDR2 SQIVND (reference sequence). The CDR3 loop spans 13 amino acids. CDR3 region: CASSKGQYYEQYF. The DNA for the CDR3 is TGTGCCAGTAGTAAGGGACAGTACTACGAGCAGTACTTC.

The gene calls are TRBV5-1 and TRBJ1-5, with TRBD1 as a possible D gene (6 bases). Trimming took off 1 base at V and 3 bases at J, with 11 bases between the two ends. The CDR3 runs to 15 residues. CDR1 and CDR2 (germline): SGHRS, YFSETQ. In DNA form, the CDR3 reads TGCGCCAGCAGCTTGCGGGGGGCCTCCAATCAGCCCCAGCATTTT. Translation gives CASSLRGASNQPQHF.

This chain uses TRBV7-2 with TRBJ1-2; D unresolved. V gave up 0 bases and J gave up 6 bases, with 11 bases separating them. Germline CDR1 and CDR2: SGHTA and FQGNSA. The CDR3 is 14 amino acids. In DNA form, the CDR3 reads TGTGCCAGCAGCTTAGCTCCAGCGCGGCATGGCTACACCTTC. Translated: CASSLAPARHGYTF.

J is TRBJ2-3 and V is TRBV7-2; TRBD2 agrees at 8 bases. Germline loops: CDR1 SGHTA, CDR2 FQGNSA. V trimming: 3 bases; J trimming: 7 bases; junction bases outside the gene matches: 6. CDR3 size: 14 residues. The CDR3 DNA reads as TGTGCCAGCAGCTTCCCTAGCGGGCCACATACGCAGTATTTT. Protein: CASSFPSGPHTQYF. Complete variable domain (other parts from reference TRBV7-2 and TRBJ2-3): GAGVSQSPSNKVTEKGKDVELRCDPISGHTALYWYRQSLGQGLEFLIYFQGNSAPDKSGLPSDRFSAERTGGSVSTLTIQRTQQEDSAVYLCASSFPSGPHTQYFGPGTRLTVL.

The gene calls are TRBV5-1 and TRBJ1-2, with 10 nucleotides matching TRBD1. Germline assignment: CDR1 SGHRS and CDR2 YFSETQ. The length of the CDR3 is 16 residues. V was clipped by 1 base and J by 5 bases; unmatched bases: 8. The CDR3 sequence: CASSLTEGQGKYGYTF. CDR3 DNA: TGCGCCAGCAGCTTGACGGAGGGACAGGGGAAATATGGCTACACCTTC.

The CDR3, as DNA: TGTGCCAGCAGCTCTATCGGGACAGGGGTTATCTACAATGAGCAGTTCTTC. Translation: CASSSIGTGVIYNEQFF. The J gene is TRBJ2-1, the V gene TRBV7-7, with 10 bases lining up with TRBD1. Per germline, CDR1 SSHAT and CDR2 FNYEAQ (reference sequence). The CDR3 spans 17 residues. Trimming removed 4 bases from V and 3 bases from J; junction bases left unmatched: 9. The full variable domain, its missing parts supplied by reference TRBV7-7 and TRBJ2-1, is GAGVSQSPRYKVTKRGQDVTLRCDPISSHATLYWYQQALGQGPEFLTYFNYEAQPDKSGLPSDRFSAERPEGSISTLTIQRTEQRDSAMYRCASSSIGTGVIYNEQFFGPGTRLTVL.